This T cell receptor beta chain was captured by sequencing in a study of blood T cells in healthy people across ages. The CDR3 consists of 17 residues. V trimming: 3 bases; J trimming: 3 bases; junction bases outside the gene matches: 10. The germline CDR1 and CDR2 sequences are SGHTA and FQGNSA. With a J-beta primer mix and a sample-barcoded 5' primer, a second PCR ran about 7 to 12 cycles. TCRdb used MiXCR to reprocess the 5' RACE reads, holding one entry per CDR3 protein. This sample has over a million distinct CDR3 sequences, with approximately 38% found just once. This rearrangement joins TRBV7-2 to TRBJ2-3, with 9 bases lining up with TRBD2. The sequence derives from a woman in her late teens or twenties in good health. Sequencing used blood. The CDR3 DNA sequence: TGTGCCAGCAGCTTCGTCCCCGGGACTAGCAAGACAGATACGCAGTATTTT. Its translation: CASSFVPGTSKTDTQYF.